This is a list of T cell receptor beta chains from one sample in a study of cytomegalovirus exposure and HLA in healthy donors. Sequenced by immunoSEQ multiplex PCR; TCRdb stores in-frame clones only, minus some. The sample includes 200,000 or so clones, about 78% of them seen just once. The sequencing sample was made of PBMCs. The receptors here all came from a male donor in good health and CMV-seronegative. Both conserved end residues are part of each CDR3. The order of the fields is clone size, J gene, V gene, D gene, CDR3 protein, CDR3 DNA. D genes are given only for firm matches. Clone size is shown for a subset of rows, as once, few, many or a class of expanded clone.

few | TRBJ2-1 | TRBV5-1 | TRBD2 | CASSFSGTSGATKQFF | TGCGCCAGCAGCTTCTCCGGGACTAGCGGGGCCACGAAGCAGTTCTTC
NA | TRBJ1-1 | TRBV18 | NA | CASSPLGQNTEAFF | TGTGCCAGCTCACCTCTGGGACAGAACACTGAAGCTTTCTTT
NA | TRBJ2-7 | TRBV28 | TRBD1 | CASSIPPGQGTYEQYF | TGTGCCAGCAGCATACCACCGGGACAGGGTACCTACGAGCAGTACTTC
few | TRBJ1-5 | TRBV15 | TRBD1 | CATSRGQGGNQPQHF | TGTGCCACCAGCAGAGGACAGGGGGGAAATCAGCCCCAGCATTTT
NA | TRBJ2-3 | TRBV7-8 | NA | CASSLEGAHDTQYF | TGTGCCAGCAGCTTAGAGGGAGCCCACGATACGCAGTATTTT
few | TRBJ2-1 | TRBV6-1 | NA | CASSVARDFDNEQFF | TGTGCCAGCAGTGTCGCCCGGGACTTTGACAATGAGCAGTTCTTC
NA | TRBJ1-1 | TRBV5-1 | TRBD1 | CASSPQHRGRVKGPEAFF | TGCGCCAGCAGCCCGCAACACAGGGGAAGGGTCAAAGGTCCTGAAGCTTTCTTT
NA | TRBJ2-1 | TRBV7-9 | NA | CASSLVRGVYNEQFF | TGTGCCAGCAGCTTAGTTAGGGGTGTTTACAATGAGCAGTTCTTC
NA | TRBJ1-5 | TRBV19 | TRBD1 | CASSLRTGTQHF | TGTGCCAGTAGTCTGCGGACAGGGACCCAGCATTTT
NA | TRBJ2-5 | TRBV5-4 | NA | CASSPRQSYRETQYF | TGTGCCAGCAGCCCAAGACAGTCGTACCGAGAGACCCAGTACTTC
few | TRBJ2-7 | TRBV7-9 | NA | CASSSAGRNTHEQYF | TGTGCCAGCAGCTCAGCCGGGAGAAATACGCACGAGCAGTACTTC
NA | TRBJ2-5 | TRBV28 | NA | CASNRGGGARETQYF | TGTGCCAGCAACCGGGGTGGGGGGGCGAGGGAGACCCAGTACTTC
NA | TRBJ1-5 | TRBV6-5 | NA | CASSLLRTEDQHF | TGTGCCAGCAGCCTTTTGAGGACAGAGGACCAGCATTTT
few | TRBJ1-1 | TRBV6-5 | TRBD1 | CASSYSDRGRGFF | TGTGCCAGCAGTTACTCGGACAGGGGGCGCGGTTTCTTT
NA | TRBJ2-2 | TRBV5-6 | TRBD2 | CASSWTSEGTGELFF | TGTGCCAGCAGCTGGACTAGTGAGGGCACCGGGGAGCTGTTTTTT
NA | TRBJ2-2 | TRBV19 | TRBD1 | CASSTPDRGQGGELFF | TGTGCCAGTAGCACGCCGGACAGGGGGCAAGGCGGGGAGCTGTTTTTT
NA | TRBJ1-1 | TRBV9 | TRBD1 | CASSVGGQGYTEAFF | TGTGCCAGCAGCGTAGGGGGACAGGGTTACACTGAAGCTTTCTTT
NA | TRBJ1-4 | TRBV7-2 | TRBD1 | CASSARTGGNEKLFF | TGTGCCAGCAGCGCGCGGACAGGGGGCAATGAAAAACTGTTTTTT
NA | TRBJ2-3 | TRBV4-1 | TRBD1 | CASSQEGTGADTQYF | TGCGCCAGCAGCCAAGAAGGGACAGGCGCGGATACGCAGTATTTT
few | TRBJ1-1 | TRBV25-1 | NA | CASSESGENTEAFF | TGTGCCAGCAGTGAATCTGGAGAGAACACTGAAGCTTTCTTT
NA | TRBJ2-5 | TRBV10-2 | TRBD2 | CASSVAGAQYF | TGCGCCAGCAGCGTAGCGGGAGCCCAGTACTTC
few | TRBJ2-2 | TRBV6-5 | NA | CASSYFKSGELFF | TGTGCCAGCAGTTACTTCAAGAGCGGGGAGCTGTTTTTT
NA | TRBJ2-1 | TRBV5-4 | NA | CASNTPGIHNEQFF | TGTGCCAGCAACACACCGGGAATACACAATGAGCAGTTCTTC